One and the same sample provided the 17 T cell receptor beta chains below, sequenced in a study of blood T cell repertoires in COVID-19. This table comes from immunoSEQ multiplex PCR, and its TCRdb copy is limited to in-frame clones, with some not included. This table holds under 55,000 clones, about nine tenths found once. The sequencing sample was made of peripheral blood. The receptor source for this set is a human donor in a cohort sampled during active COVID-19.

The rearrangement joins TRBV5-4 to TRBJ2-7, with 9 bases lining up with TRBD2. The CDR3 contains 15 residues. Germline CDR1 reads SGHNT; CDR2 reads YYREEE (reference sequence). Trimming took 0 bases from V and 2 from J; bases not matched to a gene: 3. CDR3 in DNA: TGTGCCAGCAGCTTGGGGGGACTAGCCGCCTACGAGCAGTACTTC. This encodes CASSLGGLAAYEQYF.

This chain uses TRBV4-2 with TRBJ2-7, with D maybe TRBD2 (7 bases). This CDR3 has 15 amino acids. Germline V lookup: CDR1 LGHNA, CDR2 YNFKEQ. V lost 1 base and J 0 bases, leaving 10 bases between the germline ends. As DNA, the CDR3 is TGTGCCAGCAGCCAAGTGGGGGGGGCCTCCTACGAGCAGTACTTC. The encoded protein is CASSQVGGASYEQYF.

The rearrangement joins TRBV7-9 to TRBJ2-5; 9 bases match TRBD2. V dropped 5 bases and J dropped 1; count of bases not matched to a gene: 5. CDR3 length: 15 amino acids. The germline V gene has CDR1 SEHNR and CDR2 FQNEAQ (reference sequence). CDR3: CASSTLAGPQETQYF. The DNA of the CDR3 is TGTGCCAGCAGCACCCTAGCGGGGCCCCAAGAGACCCAGTACTTC.

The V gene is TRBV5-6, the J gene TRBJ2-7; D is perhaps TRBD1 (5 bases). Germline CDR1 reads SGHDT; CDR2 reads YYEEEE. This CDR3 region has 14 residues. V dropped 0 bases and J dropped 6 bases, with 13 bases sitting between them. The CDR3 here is CASSLGRVRGEQYF. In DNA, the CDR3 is TGTGCCAGCAGCTTGGGCAGGGTTAGAGGCGAGCAGTACTTC.

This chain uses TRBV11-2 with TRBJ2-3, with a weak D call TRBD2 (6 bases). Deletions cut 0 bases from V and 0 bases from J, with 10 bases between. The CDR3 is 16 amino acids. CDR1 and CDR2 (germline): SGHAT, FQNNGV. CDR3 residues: CASSLERDSSTDTQYF. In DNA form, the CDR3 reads TGTGCCAGCAGCTTAGAACGGGACTCTAGCACAGATACGCAGTATTTT.

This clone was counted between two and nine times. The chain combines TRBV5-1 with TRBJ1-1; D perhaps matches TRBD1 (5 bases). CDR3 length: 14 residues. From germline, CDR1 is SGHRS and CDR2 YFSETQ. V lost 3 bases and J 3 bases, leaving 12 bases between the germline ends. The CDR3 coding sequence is TGCGCCAGCAGCTCCGGGGAGGGGCACACTGAAGCTTTCTTT. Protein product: CASSSGEGHTEAFF.

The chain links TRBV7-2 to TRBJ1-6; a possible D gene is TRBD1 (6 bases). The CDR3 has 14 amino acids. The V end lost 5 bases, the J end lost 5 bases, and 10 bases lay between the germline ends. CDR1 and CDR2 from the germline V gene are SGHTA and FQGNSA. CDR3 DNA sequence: TGTGCCAGCAGCCGGACAGCAAATAATTCACCCCTCCACTTT. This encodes CASSRTANNSPLHF.

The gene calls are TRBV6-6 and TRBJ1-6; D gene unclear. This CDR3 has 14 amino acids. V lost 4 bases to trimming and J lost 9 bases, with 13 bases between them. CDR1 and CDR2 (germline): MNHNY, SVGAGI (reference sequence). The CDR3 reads CASSSEDSSSPLHF. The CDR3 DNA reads TGTGCCAGCAGTTCCGAGGATTCGAGTTCACCCCTCCACTTT.

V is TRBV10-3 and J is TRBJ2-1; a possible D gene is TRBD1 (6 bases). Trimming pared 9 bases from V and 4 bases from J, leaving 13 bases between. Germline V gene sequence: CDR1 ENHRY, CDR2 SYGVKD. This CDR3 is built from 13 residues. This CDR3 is CAINPGQYNEQFF. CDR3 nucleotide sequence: TGTGCCATTAACCCTGGACAGTACAATGAGCAGTTCTTC.

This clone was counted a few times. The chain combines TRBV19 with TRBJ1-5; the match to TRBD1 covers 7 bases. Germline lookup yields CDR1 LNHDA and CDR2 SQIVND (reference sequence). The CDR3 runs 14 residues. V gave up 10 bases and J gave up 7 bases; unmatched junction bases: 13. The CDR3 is CATQGGYQRQPQHF. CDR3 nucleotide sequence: TGTGCCACCCAGGGGGGCTACCAAAGACAGCCCCAGCATTTT.

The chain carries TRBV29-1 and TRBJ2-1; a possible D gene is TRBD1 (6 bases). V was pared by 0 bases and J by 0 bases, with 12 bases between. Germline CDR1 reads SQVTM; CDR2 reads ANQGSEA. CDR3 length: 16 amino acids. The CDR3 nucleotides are TGCAGCGTTGAAGACCAGGGGCACAGCTCCTACAATGAGCAGTTCTTC. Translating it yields CSVEDQGHSSYNEQFF.

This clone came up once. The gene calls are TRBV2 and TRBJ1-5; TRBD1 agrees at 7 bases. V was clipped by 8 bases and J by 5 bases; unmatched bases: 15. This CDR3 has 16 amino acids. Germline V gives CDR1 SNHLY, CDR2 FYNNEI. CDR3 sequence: CASAGGLDRDDQPQHF. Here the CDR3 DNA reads TGTGCCAGCGCGGGAGGTCTAGACAGGGACGATCAGCCCCAGCATTTT.

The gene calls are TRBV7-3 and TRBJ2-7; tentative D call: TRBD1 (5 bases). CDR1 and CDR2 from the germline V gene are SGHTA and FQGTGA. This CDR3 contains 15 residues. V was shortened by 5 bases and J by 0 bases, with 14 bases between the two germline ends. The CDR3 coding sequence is TGTGCCAGCAGCCCCGACAGTTCCACCTCCTACGAGCAGTACTTC. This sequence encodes CASSPDSSTSYEQYF. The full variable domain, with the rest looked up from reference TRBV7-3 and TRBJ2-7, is GAGVSQTPSNKVTEKGKYVELRCDPISGHTALYWYRQSLGQGPEFLIYFQGTGAADDSGLPNDRFFAVRPEGSVSTLKIQRTERGDSAVYLCASSPDSSTSYEQYFGPGTRLTVT.

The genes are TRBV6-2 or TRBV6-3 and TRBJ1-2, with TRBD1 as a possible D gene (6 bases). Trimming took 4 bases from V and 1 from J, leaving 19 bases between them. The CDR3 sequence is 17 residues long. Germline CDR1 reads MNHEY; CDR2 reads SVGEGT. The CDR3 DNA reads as TGTGCCAGCAGTTCCTCGCCCAGGGGACTAATTAACTATGGCTACACCTTC. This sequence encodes CASSSSPRGLINYGYTF.

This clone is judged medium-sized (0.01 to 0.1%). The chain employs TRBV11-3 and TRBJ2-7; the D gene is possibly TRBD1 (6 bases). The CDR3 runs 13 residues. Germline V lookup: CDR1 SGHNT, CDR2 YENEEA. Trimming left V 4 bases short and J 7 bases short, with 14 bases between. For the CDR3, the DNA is TGTGCCAGCAGCTCCGACAGGTTAAGGGAGCAGTACTTC. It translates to CASSSDRLREQYF. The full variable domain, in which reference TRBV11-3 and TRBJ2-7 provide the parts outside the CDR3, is EAGVVQSPRYKIIEKKQPVAFWCNPISGHNTLYWYLQNLGQGPELLIRYENEEAVDDSQLPKDRFSAERLKGVDSTLKIQPAELGDSAVYLCASSSDRLREQYFGPGTRLTVT.

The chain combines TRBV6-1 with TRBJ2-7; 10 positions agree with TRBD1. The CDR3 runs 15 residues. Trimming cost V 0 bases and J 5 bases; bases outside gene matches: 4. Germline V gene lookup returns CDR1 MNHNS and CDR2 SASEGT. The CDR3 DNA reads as TGTGCCAGCAGTGAAGCTGGGGACAGGGGTCACGAGCAGTACTTC. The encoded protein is CASSEAGDRGHEQYF.

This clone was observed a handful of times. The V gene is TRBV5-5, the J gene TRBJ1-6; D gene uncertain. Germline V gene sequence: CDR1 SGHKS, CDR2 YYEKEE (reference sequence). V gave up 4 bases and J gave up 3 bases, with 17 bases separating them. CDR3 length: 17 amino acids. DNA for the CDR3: TGTGCCAGCAGCCCCGTGGGCAAACAGCTCTATAATTCACCCCTCCACTTT. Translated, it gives CASSPVGKQLYNSPLHF. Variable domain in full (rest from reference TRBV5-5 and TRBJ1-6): DAGVTQSPTHLIKTRGQQVTLRCSPISGHKSVSWYQQVLGQGPQFIFQYYEKEERGRGNFPDRFSARQFPNYSSELNVNALLLGDSALYLCASSPVGKQLYNSPLHFGNGTRLTVT.